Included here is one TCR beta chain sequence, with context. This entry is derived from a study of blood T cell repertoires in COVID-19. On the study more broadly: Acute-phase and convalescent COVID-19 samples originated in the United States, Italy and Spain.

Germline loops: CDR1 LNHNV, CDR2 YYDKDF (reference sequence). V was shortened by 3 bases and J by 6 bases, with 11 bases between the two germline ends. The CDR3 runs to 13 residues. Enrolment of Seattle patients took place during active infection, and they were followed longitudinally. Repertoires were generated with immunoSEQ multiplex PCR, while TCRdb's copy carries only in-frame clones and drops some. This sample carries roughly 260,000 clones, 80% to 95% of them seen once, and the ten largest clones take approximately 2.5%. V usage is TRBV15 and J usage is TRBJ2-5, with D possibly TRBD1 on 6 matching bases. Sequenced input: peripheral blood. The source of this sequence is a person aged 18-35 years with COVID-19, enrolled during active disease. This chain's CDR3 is CATSSYTGQTQYF. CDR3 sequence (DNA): TGTGCCACCAGCAGCTACACAGGGCAGACCCAGTACTTC.